This T cell receptor (beta chain) was captured by sequencing in a study of T cell responses to AZD1222 COVID-19 vaccine. Method: immunoSEQ multiplex PCR; TCRdb's copy keeps in-frame clones and lacks some. The data contain 200,000 to 300,000 clones, over 85% of them singletons. The CDR3 runs to 15 residues. The germline CDR1 and CDR2 sequences are SEHNR and FQNEAQ (reference sequence). V gave up 1 base and J gave up 4 bases, with 11 bases separating them. The input for sequencing was peripheral blood, taken on day 0 of AZD1222 vaccination. This receptor was taken from an adult in good health. V usage is TRBV7-9 and J usage is TRBJ1-5, with TRBD1 as a possible D gene (5 bases). The CDR3: CASSLGSGGNQPQHF. As DNA, the CDR3 is TGTGCCAGCAGCTTAGGTAGCGGGGGAAATCAGCCCCAGCATTTT. Full variable domain (rest looked up from reference TRBV7-9 and TRBJ1-5): DTGVSQNPRHKITKRGQNVTFRCDPISEHNRLYWYRQTLGQGPEFLTYFQNEAQLEKSRLLSDRFSAERPKGSFSTLEIQRTEQGDSAMYLCASSLGSGGNQPQHFGDGTRLSIL.